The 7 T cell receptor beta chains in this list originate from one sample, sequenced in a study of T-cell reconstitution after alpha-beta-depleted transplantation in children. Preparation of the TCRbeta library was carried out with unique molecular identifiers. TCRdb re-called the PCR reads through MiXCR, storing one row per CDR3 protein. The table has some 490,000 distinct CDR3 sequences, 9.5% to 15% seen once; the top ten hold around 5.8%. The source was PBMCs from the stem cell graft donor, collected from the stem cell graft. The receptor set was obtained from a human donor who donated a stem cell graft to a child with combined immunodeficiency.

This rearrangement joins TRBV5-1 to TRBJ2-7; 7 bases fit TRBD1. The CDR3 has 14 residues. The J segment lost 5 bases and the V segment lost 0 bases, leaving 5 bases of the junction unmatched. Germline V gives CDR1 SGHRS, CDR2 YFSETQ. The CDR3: CASSLVGGSHEQYF. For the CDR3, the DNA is TGCGCCAGCAGCTTGGTAGGGGGCTCTCACGAGCAGTACTTC.

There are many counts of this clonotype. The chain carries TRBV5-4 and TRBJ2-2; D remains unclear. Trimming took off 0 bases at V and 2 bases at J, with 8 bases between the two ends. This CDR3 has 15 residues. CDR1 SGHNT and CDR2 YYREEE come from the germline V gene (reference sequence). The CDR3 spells CASSLDRVNTGELFF. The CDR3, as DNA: TGTGCCAGCAGCTTGGATAGGGTTAACACCGGGGAGCTGTTTTTT.

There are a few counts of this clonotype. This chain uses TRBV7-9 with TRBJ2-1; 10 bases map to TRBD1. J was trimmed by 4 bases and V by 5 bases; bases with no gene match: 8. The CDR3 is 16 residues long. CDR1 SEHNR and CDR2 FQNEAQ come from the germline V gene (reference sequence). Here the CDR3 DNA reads TGTGCCAGCAGCAGCGTCGGGACAGGGGTATACAATGAGCAGTTCTTC. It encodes CASSSVGTGVYNEQFF.

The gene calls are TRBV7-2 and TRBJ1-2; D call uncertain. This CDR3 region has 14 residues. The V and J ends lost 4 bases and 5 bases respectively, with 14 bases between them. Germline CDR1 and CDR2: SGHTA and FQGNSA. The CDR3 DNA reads TGTGCCAGCAGCTCATACGGACCACAATATGGCTACACCTTC. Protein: CASSSYGPQYGYTF.

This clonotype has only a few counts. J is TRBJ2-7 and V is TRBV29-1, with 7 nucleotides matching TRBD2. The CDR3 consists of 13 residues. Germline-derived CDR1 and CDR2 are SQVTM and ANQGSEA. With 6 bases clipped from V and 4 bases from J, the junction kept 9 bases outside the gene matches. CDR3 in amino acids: CSVASRDYYEQYF. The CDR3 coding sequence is TGCAGCGTCGCGTCCCGGGACTATTACGAGCAGTACTTC.

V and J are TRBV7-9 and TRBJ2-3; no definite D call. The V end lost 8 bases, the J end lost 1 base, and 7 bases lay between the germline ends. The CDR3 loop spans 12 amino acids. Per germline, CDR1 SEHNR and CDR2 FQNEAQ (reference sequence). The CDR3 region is CASVTRTDTQYF. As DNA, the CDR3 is TGTGCCAGCGTAACCCGCACAGATACGCAGTATTTT.

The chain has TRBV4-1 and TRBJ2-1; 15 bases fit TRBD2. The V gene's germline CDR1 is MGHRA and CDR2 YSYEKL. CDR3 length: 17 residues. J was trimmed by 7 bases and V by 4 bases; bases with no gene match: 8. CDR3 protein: CASSPFGTSGRKNEQFF. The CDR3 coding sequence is TGCGCCAGCAGCCCCTTTGGGACTAGCGGGAGGAAAAATGAGCAGTTCTTC.